This entry lists 2 T cell receptor beta chains sequenced from one sample in a study of T cell repertoires and HLA-DP antigens. Antigen specificity for these receptors is unknown. Using immunoSEQ multiplex PCR, the repertoire was profiled, and TCRdb retains in-frame clones only, with some absent. Of over 100,000 clones listed, more than 85% were seen once; the top ten hold about 0.25%. Sequenced: CD4+ T cells from PBMCs. The source is a woman under 30 in good health and CMV-seronegative.

This sequence joins TRBV15 and TRBJ1-2, with D tentatively TRBD1 (6 bases). The CDR3 spans 15 residues. Looked up from germline, CDR1 is LNHNV and CDR2 is YYDKDF (reference sequence). V gave up 2 bases and J gave up 8 bases, with 18 bases separating them. CDR3: CATSRSAQGEGGYTF. CDR3 in DNA: TGTGCCACCAGCAGAAGTGCACAGGGTGAAGGAGGCTACACCTTC.

J is TRBJ1-3 and V is TRBV19; no reliable D call. Trimming removed 9 bases from V and 3 bases from J, with 21 bases in between. CDR1 LNHDA and CDR2 SQIVND come from the germline V gene (reference sequence). This CDR3 spans 16 amino acids. The CDR3: CARSSRGGPDGNTIYF. CDR3 nucleotide sequence: TGTGCCAGAAGTTCCCGGGGTGGGCCTGATGGAAACACCATATATTTT. The variable domain in full, completed from reference TRBV19 and TRBJ1-3, reads DGGITQSPKYLFRKEGQNVTLSCEQNLNHDAMYWYRQDPGQGLRLIYYSQIVNDFQKGDIAEGYSVSREKKESFPLTVTSAQKNPTAFYLCARSSRGGPDGNTIYFGEGSWLTVV.